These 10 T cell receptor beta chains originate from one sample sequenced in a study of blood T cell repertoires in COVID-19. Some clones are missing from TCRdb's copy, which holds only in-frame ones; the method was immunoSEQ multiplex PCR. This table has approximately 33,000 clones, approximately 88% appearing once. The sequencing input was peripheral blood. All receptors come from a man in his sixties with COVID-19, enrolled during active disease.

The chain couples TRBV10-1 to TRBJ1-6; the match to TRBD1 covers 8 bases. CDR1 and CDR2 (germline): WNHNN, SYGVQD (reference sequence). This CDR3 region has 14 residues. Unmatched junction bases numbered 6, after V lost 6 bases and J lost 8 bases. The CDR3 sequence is CASRGQGNYSPLHF. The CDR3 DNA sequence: TGCGCCAGCAGAGGACAGGGCAATTATTCACCCCTCCACTTT.

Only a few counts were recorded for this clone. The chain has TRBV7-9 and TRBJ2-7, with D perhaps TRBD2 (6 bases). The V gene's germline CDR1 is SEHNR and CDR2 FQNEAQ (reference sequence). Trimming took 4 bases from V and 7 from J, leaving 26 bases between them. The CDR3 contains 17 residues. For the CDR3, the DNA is TGTGCCAGCAGCTCCCCTACCACCCGGGACTTAGGTTATGAGCAGTACTTC. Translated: CASSSPTTRDLGYEQYF.

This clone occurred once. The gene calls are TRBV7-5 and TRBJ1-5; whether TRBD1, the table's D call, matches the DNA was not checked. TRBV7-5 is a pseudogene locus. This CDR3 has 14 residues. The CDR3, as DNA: TGTGTCAGAGCCAAGACAGGGACCAGTCAGCCCCAGCATTTT. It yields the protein CVRAKTGTSQPQHF.

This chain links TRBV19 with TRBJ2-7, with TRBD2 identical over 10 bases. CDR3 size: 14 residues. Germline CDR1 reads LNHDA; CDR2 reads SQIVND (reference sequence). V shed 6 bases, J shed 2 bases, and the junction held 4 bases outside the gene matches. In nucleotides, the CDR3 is TGTGCCAGTAGCGCTGGACTAGCGGCCTACGAGCAGTACTTC. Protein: CASSAGLAAYEQYF.

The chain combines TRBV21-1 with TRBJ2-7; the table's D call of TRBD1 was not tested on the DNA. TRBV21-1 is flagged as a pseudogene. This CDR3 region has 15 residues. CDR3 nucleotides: TGTGCCAGCAGCACCACAGGGAAGGGTTATCCGGAGCAGTACTTC. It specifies CASSTTGKGYPEQYF.

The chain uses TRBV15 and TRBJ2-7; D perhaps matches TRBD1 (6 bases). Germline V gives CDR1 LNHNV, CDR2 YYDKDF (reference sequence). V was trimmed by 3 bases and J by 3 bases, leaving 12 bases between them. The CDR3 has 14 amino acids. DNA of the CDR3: TGTGCCACCAGCAGTAAACAGGGAGACTACGAGCAGTACTTC. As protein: CATSSKQGDYEQYF.

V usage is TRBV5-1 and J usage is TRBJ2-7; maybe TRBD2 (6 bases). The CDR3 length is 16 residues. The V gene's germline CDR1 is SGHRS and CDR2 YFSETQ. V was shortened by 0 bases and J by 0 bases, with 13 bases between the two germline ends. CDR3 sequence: CASSLVPGGTSYEQYF. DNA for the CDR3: TGCGCCAGCAGCTTGGTCCCCGGCGGGACCTCCTACGAGCAGTACTTC.

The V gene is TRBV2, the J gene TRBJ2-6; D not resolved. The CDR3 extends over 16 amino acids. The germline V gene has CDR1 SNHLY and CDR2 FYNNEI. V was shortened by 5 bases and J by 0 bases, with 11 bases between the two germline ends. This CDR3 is CASSLQSLSGANVLTF. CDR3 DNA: TGTGCCAGCAGTCTCCAGTCCCTCTCTGGGGCCAACGTCCTGACTTTC.

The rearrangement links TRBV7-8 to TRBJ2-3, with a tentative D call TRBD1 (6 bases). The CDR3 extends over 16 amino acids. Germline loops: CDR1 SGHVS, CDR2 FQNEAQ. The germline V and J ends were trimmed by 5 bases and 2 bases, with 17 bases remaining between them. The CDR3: CASSPERGGDTDTQYF. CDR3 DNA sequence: TGTGCCAGCAGCCCCGAAAGAGGGGGAGACACAGATACGCAGTATTTT.

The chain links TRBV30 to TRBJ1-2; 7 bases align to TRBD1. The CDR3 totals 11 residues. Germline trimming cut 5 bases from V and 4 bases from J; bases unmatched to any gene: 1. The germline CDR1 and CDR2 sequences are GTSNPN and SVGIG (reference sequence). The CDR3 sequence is CAWGDSYGYTF. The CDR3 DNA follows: TGTGCCTGGGGGGACAGCTATGGCTACACCTTC.